This T cell receptor (beta chain) was obtained from a study of CD8 T cells in ankylosing spondylitis. Findings and caveats of the study: About 8 highly homologous variants made up a TCR beta motif that seemed to typify ankylosing spondylitis blood.

TCRdb re-called the 5' RACE reads through MiXCR, storing one row per CDR3 protein. Of about 220,000 distinct CDR3 sequences in the sample, 6% to 8.5% were seen once. The CDR3 consists of 14 residues. Germline V gives CDR1 SGHDN, CDR2 FVKESK. V was pared by 6 bases and J by 3 bases, with 7 bases of the junction left unmatched. This clonotype showed up just a few times. Its antigen remains unknown. The origin of this receptor is a male donor with ankylosing spondylitis. The rearrangement joins TRBV14 to TRBJ1-1, with 7 bases aligning to TRBD1. What was sequenced was blood, either unsorted or a sorted T cell fraction (not recorded which). The CDR3 sequence is CASSQLRGHTEAFF. The DNA of the CDR3 is TGTGCCAGCAGTCAGCTGAGGGGGCACACTGAAGCTTTCTTT.